A selection of T cell receptor beta chains follows, all from one sample in a study of blood T cell repertoires in COVID-19. Some clones are missing from TCRdb's copy, which holds only in-frame ones; the method was immunoSEQ multiplex PCR. The sample records about 60,000 clones, about 76% being singletons. Sequencing input: peripheral blood. These receptors were taken from a woman at least 80 years old with acute or convalescent COVID-19. Both conserved end residues are part of each CDR3. D genes are given only for firm matches. Clone size is given for some rows only: seen once, a few or many times, or a class if the clone is expanded.

j_gene,abundance,d_gene,v_gene,CDR3aa,CDR3nt
TRBJ2-3,.,TRBD2,TRBV7-8,CASSSISGITDTQYF,TGTGCCAGCAGCTCGATTAGCGGGATCACAGATACGCAGTATTTT
TRBJ2-1,.,.,TRBV5-4,CASSRSGASNEQFF,TGTGCCAGCAGCCGCTCTGGAGCTTCCAATGAGCAGTTCTTC
TRBJ1-1,.,.,TRBV29-1,CSVVQYEAFF,TGCAGCGTCGTCCAGTATGAAGCTTTCTTT
TRBJ1-1,.,.,TRBV7-9,CASSFSQLSEAFF,TGTGCCAGCAGCTTTAGTCAACTCTCAGAAGCTTTCTTT
TRBJ2-3,few,TRBD2,TRBV19,CASTPVASGNTDTQYF,TGTGCCAGTACCCCGGTGGCTAGCGGGAACACAGATACGCAGTATTTT
TRBJ2-3,few,.,TRBV9,CASSVDPGSGDTQYF,TGTGCCAGCAGCGTAGATCCCGGGAGTGGTGATACGCAGTATTTT
TRBJ2-1,.,TRBD2,TRBV11-2,CASSSSGTSGSRPYNEQFF,TGTGCCAGCAGCTCCTCCGGGACTAGCGGGAGTAGGCCCTACAATGAGCAGTTCTTC
TRBJ2-1,.,.,TRBV2,CASSALEPPGEQFF,TGTGCCAGCAGTGCATTAGAACCCCCTGGTGAGCAGTTCTTC
TRBJ1-2,.,.,TRBV6-4,CASSPDGQLALGYTF,TGTGCCAGCAGTCCCGACGGACAGCTTGCTTTAGGCTACACCTTC
TRBJ1-4,once,TRBD1,TRBV18,CASSLLQGASNEKLFF,TGTGCCAGCTCACTACTCCAGGGGGCTTCTAATGAAAAACTGTTTTTT
TRBJ2-7,.,.,TRBV27,CASRPTSFRKSYEQYF,TGTGCCAGCAGACCCACTAGCTTCAGAAAGTCCTACGAGCAGTACTTC
TRBJ1-1,.,TRBD1,TRBV3-1/TRBV3-2,CASSNRPYTGDFNTEAFF,TGTGCCAGCAGCAATCGACCATACACAGGGGACTTTAACACTGAAGCTTTCTTT
TRBJ2-3,.,.,TRBV30,CAWSPSTDTQYF,TGTGCCTGGAGCCCTAGCACAGATACGCAGTATTTT
TRBJ2-5,.,.,TRBV9,CASSGTGLQETQYF,TGTGCCAGCAGCGGTACAGGGTTGCAAGAGACCCAGTACTTC
TRBJ2-1,.,TRBD2,TRBV9,CASSASGSGYNEQFF,TGTGCCAGCAGCGCCAGCGGGAGTGGCTACAATGAGCAGTTCTTC
TRBJ1-2,.,.,TRBV3-1/TRBV3-2,CASSRGGAVGYGYTF,TGTGCCAGCAGCCGGGGAGGGGCTGTCGGCTATGGCTACACCTTC
TRBJ2-1,.,TRBD2,TRBV5-1,CASSLGLAGSTNEQFF,TGCGCCAGCAGCTTGGGACTAGCGGGATCTACTAATGAGCAGTTCTTC
TRBJ2-1,.,TRBD2,TRBV28,CASSFGSLTSGYNEQFF,TGTGCCAGCAGTTTCGGGTCGTTGACTAGCGGTTACAATGAGCAGTTCTTC
TRBJ1-2,.,.,TRBV28,CASSSPQGYTF,TGTGCCAGCAGTTCCCCCCAAGGCTACACCTTC
TRBJ1-5,few,.,TRBV6-5,CASRPQGISNQPQHF,TGTGCCAGCCGACCCCAGGGGATTAGCAATCAGCCCCAGCATTTT
TRBJ2-7,few,.,TRBV19,CASSKIGGSRSNEQYF,TGTGCCAGTAGTAAGATCGGGGGTTCCCGATCAAACGAGCAGTACTTC
TRBJ2-7,.,TRBD1,TRBV10-1,CASKIAGTGPYEQYF,TGCGCCAGCAAAATTGCCGGGACAGGGCCCTACGAGCAGTACTTC
TRBJ1-2,.,TRBD1,TRBV29-1,CSVWEDREGGYTF,TGCAGCGTCTGGGAGGACAGGGAAGGAGGCTACACCTTC
TRBJ1-2,.,.,TRBV29-1,CSVDAGSSNYGYTF,TGCAGCGTTGATGCGGGGAGCTCTAACTATGGCTACACCTTC
TRBJ1-1,.,.,TRBV28,CASSSGFTEAFF,TGTGCCAGCAGTTCAGGGTTCACTGAAGCTTTCTTT
TRBJ2-3,.,TRBD2,TRBV28,CASSHRLKREGKKFTDTQYF,TGTGCCAGCAGCCACCGTCTTAAGCGGGAGGGAAAAAAGTTCACAGATACGCAGTATTTT
TRBJ1-6,.,.,TRBV2,CASSEWGQGSSYNSPLHF,TGTGCCAGCAGTGAATGGGGGCAGGGGAGCTCCTATAATTCACCCCTCCACTTT
TRBJ2-4,.,.,TRBV28,CASSSVAKNIQYF,TGTGCCAGCAGTTCAGTAGCCAAAAACATTCAGTACTTC
TRBJ2-2,.,TRBD2,TRBV2,CASSEAPAGVFGELFF,TGTGCCAGCAGTGAAGCGCCTGCGGGAGTTTTCGGGGAGCTGTTTTTT
TRBJ1-5,.,.,TRBV27,CASSAQTFSNQPQHF,TGTGCCAGCAGTGCCCAGACATTTAGCAATCAGCCCCAGCATTTT
TRBJ2-1,.,TRBD2,TRBV5-1,CASSVSGGRTYNEQFF,TGCGCCAGCTCAGTCTCTGGCGGGAGGACCTACAATGAGCAGTTCTTC
TRBJ1-2,.,.,TRBV18,CASQRGGDYGYTF,TGTGCCAGCCAAAGGGGCGGGGATTATGGCTACACCTTC
TRBJ1-2,.,TRBD1,TRBV5-1,CASSPRQGPPYEGYTF,TGCGCCAGCAGCCCCCGACAGGGGCCTCCATATGAGGGCTACACCTTC
TRBJ2-1,few,TRBD2,TRBV4-1,CASSPILLAGVYRNEQFF,TGCGCCAGCAGCCCCATCCTACTAGCGGGAGTCTATCGCAATGAGCAGTTCTTC
TRBJ1-6,.,.,TRBV18,CASSQEKGKSPLHF,TGTGCCAGCTCACAGGAGAAGGGGAAGTCACCCCTCCACTTT
TRBJ2-7,.,TRBD2,TRBV5-6,CASSESGRPMVYEQYF,TGTGCCAGCAGCGAAAGCGGGAGGCCCATGGTATACGAGCAGTACTTC
TRBJ2-7,.,TRBD2,TRBV11-1,CASSSTSGRIYEQYF,TGTGCCAGCAGCTCGACTAGCGGCCGCATTTACGAGCAGTACTTC
TRBJ2-3,.,.,TRBV18,CASSLLGGTDTQYF,TGTGCCAGCTCACTGCTAGGCGGCACAGATACGCAGTATTTT
TRBJ1-1,.,TRBD1,TRBV28,CASSPRTGGNTEAFF,TGTGCCAGCAGTCCGAGGACAGGCGGGAACACTGAAGCTTTCTTT
TRBJ1-4,.,.,TRBV18,CASSPGSANEKLFF,TGTGCCAGCTCACCAGGCAGCGCTAATGAAAAACTGTTTTTT